This record concerns one T cell receptor beta chain sequence. It has no known antigen specificity. Base quality data are lacking; no much larger clone is found one base away. The donors were healthy, HIV-negative adults with no recently reported acute infections or vaccinations. Only Caucasian adults living in Nashville, Tennessee, USA were represented among the donors. CD4+ T cells were enriched through magnetic negative selection, after which naive cells were positively selected on CD45RA and the remaining negative fraction served as the memory subset. Blood was collected by leukapheresis, and PBMCs were isolated by Ficoll-Histopaque density gradient centrifugation and then cryopreserved in liquid nitrogen vapor phase. Purity and quantity of every magnetically sorted T cell population were checked by analytical flow cytometry. Genomic DNA was isolated from every sorted fraction and measured by UV absorbance on a Nanodrop 2000c.

The data were taken from a study of shared clonotypes between healthy human individuals (TCRdb year 2020). With regard to the full study: Two women and a few men aged 18 to 49 years were included in the cohort. To increase sequencing depth and limit assay-specific biases, TCR repertoire library preparation and sequencing were carried out by different laboratories using diverse techniques. Between about 0.8 and 9.5 billion PBMCs per donor were obtained by leukapheresis. To estimate repertoire size and how much clonotypes are shared between individuals, the study performed deep sequencing of blood TCR repertoires from a few healthy adults. For each donor, CD4 naive and CD4 memory were each run on three plates, CD8 naive on two plates, and CD8 memory on one plate.

What the authors observed across the whole study: Sampling was restricted to blood, and TCR repertoires in tissues likely differ from the TCR repertoires found in blood. Pairwise subsampling led to the expectation that sequencing depth would affect the degree of clonotype sharing among donors. Across several donors, roughly 5.1% of naive CD4, around 3.3% of naive CD8, roughly 2.2% of memory CD4, and approximately 0.4% of memory CD8 clonotypes were shared. Larger estimated clonotype richness was generally found for naive subsets than for memory subsets. Even with the large sequencing depth, rarefaction of the sorted-subset datasets indicated that sequencing was incomplete. Because the study included only a small number of donors, the genetic and exposure-history diversity represented was limited. Compared with non-shared clonotypes, the clonotypes found in all four sorted-subset donors had higher generation probabilities.

Trimming removed 1 base from V and 0 bases from J, leaving 9 bases between the germline ends. Inclusive of the bounding cysteine and phenylalanine, the CDR3 is 15 residues long. Here the CDR3 DNA is all that survives: 45 bases in frame from base 1. The CDR1 and CDR2 encoded by the germline V gene are SGHTA and FQGNSA. Using the deep immunoSEQ assay, TCR CDR3 regions were amplified from genomic DNA by multiplex PCR. Extracted genomic DNA from each cell subset was distributed evenly across all wells of several immunoSEQ 96-well plates, and each plate was treated as a replicate. For sorted subsets, roughly 200 ng of genomic DNA, equivalent to 30,000 or so T cell genomes, went into each replicate PCR. Purified libraries were measured with a Qubit 3.0 fluorometer, size-checked on a Bioanalyzer 2100, and measured again with the KAPA Library Quantification kit. Each immunoSEQ 96-well plate was sequenced on its own single-read 150-cycle Illumina NextSeq 550 flow cell. The study's processing was this. The immunoSEQ output contained only junctional sequences without quality scores, so filtering could not match that applied to full-length reads. To assign V/J genes and CDR3, sequences were annotated using PyIR, a Python wrapper for IgBLAST v1.9, with IMGT germline references. Reads with weak V/J assignments (E-value above 1e-6), missing CDR3, stop codons, out-of-frame junctions, or ambiguous translated residues were removed. V3J clonotypes were defined as sequences sharing the same inferred V gene, J gene, and CDR3 amino acid sequence. Percentage overlap between repertoires was calculated by dividing the number of shared unique clonotypes by the size of the smaller repertoire. Richness of each repertoire was evaluated using RTK rarefaction, the Chao1 estimator, and Recon v2.1 estimates of unobserved clonotypes. For all TCRbeta clonotypes obtained by the gDNA method from a handful of donors, generation probabilities were computed with OLGA. Sourced from immuneACCESS, this table was stored by TCRdb with only in-frame sequences that have V and J called. A share of the clones is absent; for the studies checked, an unresolved V gene accounts for under half, and the remainder has no known explanation. The V and J calls and clone size are taken from that table; D and trimming were inferred from the DNA. This sample comprises about 2 million clones, over 85% of them detected only once. Together, the top ten hold 0.1% to 0.15% of the sample.

The chain is made from TRBV7-2 and TRBJ1-1; the D gene cannot be resolved reliably. The clonotype originates from a man aged 18 to 29 in good health. The sample comprised naive CD4+ T cells sorted from blood. Taken with the paper, the label for cell subset or site translates to: CD45RA+ positively selected. The DNA sequence reads TGTGCCAGCAGCTTAGTTCCGTTCATGAACACTGAAGCTTTCTTT. It is translated as CASSLVPFMNTEAFF.